This T cell receptor beta chain was identified in a study of T cell repertoires in cytomegalovirus infection. Study as a whole: Both CMV infection and a matching HLA type were indicated by public TCR beta signatures.

Study-level findings and limits: Dominant in the ex vivo response were TCR beta clonotypes restricted by HLA-C and specific for CMV. Using cumulative public TCR beta family frequency, the authors identified those who carried CMV together with the relevant HLA.

This CDR3 contains 12 residues. Per the germline V gene, CDR1 is MDHEN and CDR2 is SYDVKM. The V gene lost 2 bases and the J gene lost 8 bases, with 9 bases spanning the gap. MiXCR, run by TCRdb on the reads, gives a single entry per CDR3 protein. This sample yields 380,000 or so distinct CDR3 sequences, of which around a third are seen a single time; roughly 13% belongs to the top ten. This clonotype was counted a few times. Its antigen remains unknown. This clonotype was obtained from a human donor in good health (CMV status not recorded). Some clones in this sample may be carry-over from other donors' samples. This sequence joins TRBV28 and TRBJ1-2; no clear D gene. The sample here was cultured PBMCs, taken from culture after CMV antigen stimulation. CDR3 in amino acids: CASSLRLRGYTF. Here the CDR3 DNA reads TGTGCCAGCAGTTTACGCCTGCGGGGCTACACCTTC.